The present T cell receptor beta chain was sequenced within a study of blood T cell repertoires in COVID-19. The overall study: The United States, Italy and Spain provided the acute and convalescent COVID-19 samples.

The V end lost 0 bases, the J end lost 0 bases, and 5 bases lay between the germline ends. This CDR3 is built from 14 residues. CDR1 and CDR2 (germline): MDHEN, SYDVKM. In the source study's methods: Amplification of reference gene primers was used by the study to estimate nucleated cell counts. The table came from immunoSEQ multiplex PCR; TCRdb's copy has only in-frame clones and leaves some out. The V and J calls and clone size were taken over from that table, and D and trimming were inferred from the DNA. Here the sample spans some 220,000 clones, about 81% being singletons. Followed longitudinally, the Seattle patients had been enrolled during active infection.

This TCR came from a woman in her 70s with COVID-19, enrolled during active disease. V is TRBV28 and J is TRBJ1-2, with a tentative D call TRBD1 (5 bases). The source material was peripheral blood. This CDR3 reads CASSLWGPNYGYTF. The CDR3 DNA sequence: TGTGCCAGCAGTTTATGGGGGCCTAACTATGGCTACACCTTC.